This T cell receptor beta chain was profiled in a study of Graves' ophthalmopathy and Graves' hyperthyroidism. Study results and caveats: Appearing in blood as well were most expanded thyroid clonotypes above 0.001 frequency.

The germline gives CDR1 MGHDK, CDR2 SYGVNS. V lost 3 bases to trimming and J lost 2 bases; unmatched junction nucleotides: 8. The CDR3 contains 16 residues. This clonotype was detected many times. As yet, its antigen is unknown. Investigators amplified TCR beta CDR3 regions from RNA transcripts. Investigators did first-round RT-PCR with HTBI primers, then second-round multiplex PCR. TCRdb re-called the multiplex PCR reads through MiXCR, storing one row per CDR3 protein. This table has about 550,000 distinct CDR3 sequences, approximately 37% appearing once. What was sequenced was peripheral blood or thyroid tissue (not recorded which). This clonotype was sampled from an adult man with Graves' hyperthyroidism. V is TRBV25-1 and J is TRBJ1-1, with TRBD1 matching over 8 bases. This CDR3 reads CASSESAGTGNTEAFF. DNA of the CDR3: TGTGCCAGCAGTGAGTCCGCTGGGACAGGAAACACTGAAGCTTTCTTT.